Presented here are 17 T cell receptor beta chains from one specimen sequenced in a study of cytomegalovirus exposure and HLA in healthy donors. Use of 60 Vbeta and 13 Jbeta primers characterized the PCR. Clones were read by immunoSEQ multiplex PCR, and TCRdb kept only the in-frame ones, dropping some. The sample holds about 140,000 clones, 65% to 80% seen once. The sequenced material came from PBMCs. The receptors come from a human donor in good health.

V usage is TRBV18 and J usage is TRBJ2-4; 7 positions agree with TRBD1. Germline lookup yields CDR1 KGHSH and CDR2 LQKENI. This CDR3 contains 14 residues. The ends lost 3 bases at V and 9 bases at J; junction bases unmatched: 8. CDR3 in amino acids: CASSPGTVYSIQYF. The CDR3 nucleotides read TGTGCCAGCTCACCGGGGACAGTTTATAGCATTCAGTACTTC.

The table lists this clone with a count of one. The rearrangement uses TRBV7-9 and TRBJ2-1; D is unclear. CDR3 size: 13 residues. Germline V gene data show CDR1 as SEHNR and CDR2 as FQNEAQ (reference sequence). Trimming removed 5 bases from V and 8 bases from J, with 13 bases in between. CDR3 sequence (DNA): TGTGCCAGCAGCCAGTCCTTTTTGGATGAGCAGTTCTTC. Its protein is CASSQSFLDEQFF.

This clone has a handful of counts. This chain links TRBV7-8 with TRBJ2-7; TRBD2 aligns across 14 bases. This CDR3 has 16 amino acids. With 5 bases clipped from V and 4 bases from J, the junction kept 7 bases outside the gene matches. Germline CDR1 and CDR2: SGHVS and FQNEAQ. CDR3 in DNA: TGTGCCAGCAGCCTCCGCGGGACTAGCGGGAGTTACGAGCAGTACTTC. Protein sequence: CASSLRGTSGSYEQYF. The full variable domain, in which reference TRBV7-8 and TRBJ2-7 provide the parts outside the CDR3, is GAGVSQSPRYKVAKRGQDVALRCDPISGHVSLFWYQQALGQGPEFLTYFQNEAQLDKSGLPSDRFFAERPEGSVSTLKIQRTQQEDSAVYLCASSLRGTSGSYEQYFGPGTRLTVT.

The rearrangement uses TRBV5-4 and TRBJ2-3; no clear D. The V gene lost 0 bases and the J gene lost 0 bases, with 5 bases spanning the gap. This CDR3 spans 14 amino acids. CDR1 and CDR2 (germline): SGHNT, YYREEE (reference sequence). CDR3 amino acids: CASSLGTSTDTQYF. Written as DNA, the CDR3 is TGTGCCAGCAGCTTGGGAACTAGCACAGATACGCAGTATTTT.

V and J are TRBV15 and TRBJ2-7, with 11 positions matching TRBD1. The V and J ends lost 5 bases and 8 bases, in that order; junction bases with no gene match: 2. Germline CDR1 reads LNHNV; CDR2 reads YYDKDF (reference sequence). The CDR3 spans 12 residues. This chain's CDR3 is CATSGQGAKQYF. The CDR3 DNA follows: TGTGCCACCAGCGGACAGGGGGCAAAGCAGTACTTC.

This clone was seen more than once but under ten times. The J gene is TRBJ1-2, the V gene TRBV5-1; D is undetermined. The CDR3 is made up of 14 amino acids. Germline V gene lookup returns CDR1 SGHRS and CDR2 YFSETQ. Trimming removed 0 bases at V and 5 bases at J, with 11 bases between. CDR3 bases: TGCGCCAGCAGCTTGGAAGTGGGCGGGTATGGCTACACCTTC. Translated: CASSLEVGGYGYTF.

The genes are TRBV5-8 and TRBJ2-2, with D perhaps matching TRBD1 (6 bases). The CDR3 is 14 residues long. The germline gives CDR1 SGHTS, CDR2 YDEGEE. V was shortened by 6 bases and J by 4 bases, with 13 bases between the two germline ends. The CDR3 nucleotides read TGTGCCAGCACCTTACAGGGTGCCACCGGGGAGCTGTTTTTT. Protein product: CASTLQGATGELFF.

This clone was found once. The chain has TRBV7-8 and TRBJ2-2; 7 nucleotides line up with TRBD2. With V trimmed by 1 base and J by 0 bases, 5 bases remained unmatched. The CDR3 spans 17 residues. The germline CDR1 and CDR2 sequences are SGHVS and FQNEAQ. The CDR3 bases are TGTGCCAGCAGCTTAGGGACCGGGACTACGAACACCGGGGAGCTGTTTTTT. This gives the protein CASSLGTGTTNTGELFF. Looking up the rest from reference TRBV7-8 and TRBJ2-2 gives the full variable domain: GAGVSQSPRYKVAKRGQDVALRCDPISGHVSLFWYQQALGQGPEFLTYFQNEAQLDKSGLPSDRFFAERPEGSVSTLKIQRTQQEDSAVYLCASSLGTGTTNTGELFFGEGSRLTVL.

This chain connects TRBV19 to TRBJ2-1, with 7 nucleotides matching TRBD1. There are 13 residues in the CDR3. The germline V gene encodes CDR1 LNHDA and CDR2 SQIVND (reference sequence). V lost 6 bases to trimming and J lost 8 bases; unmatched junction nucleotides: 7. CDR3 in amino acids: CASSPGTEHEQFF. In DNA form, the CDR3 reads TGTGCCAGTAGCCCAGGGACAGAGCATGAGCAGTTCTTC.

This rearrangement joins TRBV6-1 to TRBJ2-2, with D unresolved. V was trimmed by 8 bases and J by 0 bases, leaving 7 bases between them. CDR1 MNHNS and CDR2 SASEGT come from the germline V gene. The CDR3 spans 13 residues. CDR3 DNA: TGTGCCAGCCAGACACCGAACACCGGGGAGCTGTTTTTT. Translated: CASQTPNTGELFF.

V usage is TRBV9 and J usage is TRBJ1-6, with TRBD1 as a possible D gene (6 bases). Trimming removed 3 bases at V and 6 bases at J, with 13 bases between. The CDR3 covers 15 residues. Germline V gene lookup returns CDR1 SGDLS and CDR2 YYNGEE. The CDR3 sequence: CASSEMTGFNSPLHF. In DNA form, the CDR3 reads TGTGCCAGCAGCGAGATGACAGGATTTAATTCACCCCTCCACTTT.

This clone was observed a handful of times. The V and J genes are TRBV5-4 and TRBJ1-3; TRBD1 matches at 9 bases. The CDR3 contains 16 residues. The V segment lost 0 bases and the J segment 3 bases; nucleotides outside the gene matches: 4. The germline CDR1 and CDR2 sequences are SGHNT and YYREEE (reference sequence). This chain's CDR3 is CASSLAGGQGGNTIYF. CDR3 sequence (DNA): TGTGCCAGCAGCTTGGCCGGGGGACAGGGTGGAAACACCATATATTTT.

The V call is TRBV2, the J call TRBJ1-5; D remains unclear. CDR3 size: 13 residues. Trimming removed 8 bases at V and 4 bases at J, with 12 bases between. CDR1 is SNHLY and CDR2 is FYNNEI in the germline V gene. CDR3 sequence reads: CASEREGNQPQHF. CDR3 DNA sequence: TGTGCCAGCGAAAGGGAGGGAAATCAGCCCCAGCATTTT.

The rearrangement joins TRBV28 to TRBJ1-2; D is possibly TRBD1 (5 bases). Germline values: CDR1 MDHEN, CDR2 SYDVKM. The CDR3 runs to 14 residues. Trimming pared 5 bases from V and 9 bases from J, leaving 19 bases between. The CDR3 DNA is TGTGCCAGCAGTCTCCCCCCGGGGGGGGATAGCTACACCTTC. It encodes CASSLPPGGDSYTF.

This clone turned up a few times. The V call is TRBV5-5, the J call TRBJ2-2, with 10 bases matching TRBD2. Germline trimming cut 2 bases from V and 5 bases from J; bases unmatched to any gene: 6. The V gene's germline CDR1 is SGHKS and CDR2 YYEKEE (reference sequence). CDR3 length: 16 residues. CDR3 in DNA: TGTGCCAGCAGCTTCCTGGAGCGGGAGGGGACCGGGGAGCTGTTTTTT. Its protein product is CASSFLEREGTGELFF.

The CDR3 coding sequence is TGCAGTGCTAGCGGGGGGACAGCTTTCTTT. It encodes CSASGGTAFF. The rearrangement joins TRBV20-1 to TRBJ1-1; perhaps TRBD1 as D (5 bases). Germline loops: CDR1 DFQATT, CDR2 SNEGSKA (reference sequence). CDR3 length: 10 amino acids. V lost 3 bases, J lost 10 bases, and 9 bases lay in between.

This clone turned up a few times. J is TRBJ2-3 and V is TRBV4-2; 7 nucleotides align to TRBD2. Germline CDR1 reads LGHNA; CDR2 reads YNFKEQ. The CDR3 is 17 residues long. Trimming at V came to 1 base and at J to 5 bases, leaving 12 bases not matched to a gene. The CDR3 spells CASSQGASGPAEDTQYF. In DNA, the CDR3 is TGTGCCAGCAGCCAAGGGGCTAGCGGCCCTGCGGAAGATACGCAGTATTTT.